The rows below give T cell receptor beta chains drawn from one sample of a study of control samples from healthy donors and cancer patients. Data came from immunoSEQ multiplex PCR; TCRdb stores just in-frame clones and leaves some out. The repertoire has 95,000 to 150,000 clones, roughly 91% of them found once; the top ten carry less than 9.5%. Sequencing input: blood. The receptors shown here come from a man in his forties in good health. Both conserved end residues are part of each CDR3. The D gene is left open where the match is weak. Size is omitted from some rows. Given values are once, few, many or a class for expanded clones.

abundance,d_gene,j_gene,len,v_gene,CDR3nt,CDR3aa
NA,NA,TRBJ1-1,13,TRBV2,TGTGCCAGCAGTGAAATAGGGATGACTGAAGCTTTCTTT,CASSEIGMTEAFF
NA,NA,TRBJ1-4,16,TRBV7-9,TGTGCCAGCAGCTTAGCGTCGGCAGGGGTTGGGGAAAAACTGTTTTTT,CASSLASAGVGEKLFF
NA,TRBD1,TRBJ2-7,15,TRBV5-1,TGCGCCAGCAGCCCCCTCCCGGGACAGGGGTACGAGCAGTACTTC,CASSPLPGQGYEQYF
once,NA,TRBJ1-4,13,TRBV18,TGTGCCAGCTCACCACCGCCTAATGAAAAACTGTTTTTT,CASSPPPNEKLFF
NA,TRBD1,TRBJ1-5,15,TRBV3-1/TRBV3-2,TGTGCCAGCAGCCCCAGACAGGGGCACAATCAGCCCCAGCATTTT,CASSPRQGHNQPQHF
few,NA,TRBJ2-7,15,TRBV11-3,TGTGCCAGCAGCTCGCGCCTCGTGGCGGGCTACGAGCAGTACTTC,CASSSRLVAGYEQYF
NA,NA,TRBJ2-2,17,TRBV7-2,TGTGCCAGCAGCTTATACGGTGATGCGCGGGCCACCGGGGAGCTGTTTTTT,CASSLYGDARATGELFF
NA,NA,TRBJ1-5,13,TRBV2,TGTGCCAGCACCCTTGGAGGGGATCAGCCCCAGCATTTT,CASTLGGDQPQHF
few,NA,TRBJ1-6,14,TRBV7-9,TGTGCCAGCCACCGGTTTACATATAATTCACCCCTCCACTTT,CASHRFTYNSPLHF
NA,NA,TRBJ2-7,13,TRBV21-1,TGTGCCAGCATCATCGGACAAGACTACGAGCAGTACTTC,CASIIGQDYEQYF
NA,NA,TRBJ2-3,14,TRBV28,TGTGCCAGCAGTTTTACCACCCGGGCCGATACGCAGTATTTT,CASSFTTRADTQYF
once,TRBD1,TRBJ2-3,14,TRBV29-1,TGCAGCGTTCCGGGACAGGGGGCTCCAGATACGCAGTATTTT,CSVPGQGAPDTQYF
NA,NA,TRBJ1-2,15,TRBV7-2,TGTGCCAGCAGCCCCCGGGGAGGGCTAGTCGATGGCTACACCTTC,CASSPRGGLVDGYTF
NA,NA,TRBJ2-3,15,TRBV7-3,TGTGCCAGCAGCTTAGTCCACACAGACACAGATACGCAGTATTTT,CASSLVHTDTDTQYF
once,TRBD2,TRBJ2-5,15,TRBV7-2,TGTGCCAGCAGCTTATTGTTAGCGGGGGGAGAGACCCAGTACTTC,CASSLLLAGGETQYF
NA,NA,TRBJ2-1,12,TRBV5-4,TGTGCCAGCAGCCCGGATGGGGATGAGCAGTTCTTC,CASSPDGDEQFF
NA,NA,TRBJ2-7,13,TRBV12-3/TRBV12-4,TGTGCCAGCAGCCTTTACCGGGGCGCCGAGCAGTACTTC,CASSLYRGAEQYF
NA,NA,TRBJ2-3,15,TRBV6-1,TGTGCCAGCAGTGAAGAGGCAGGGTCCACAGATACGCAGTATTTT,CASSEEAGSTDTQYF
NA,NA,TRBJ1-4,12,TRBV11-3,TGTGCCAGCAGGGGAGGGGGAGAAAAACTGTTTTTT,CASRGGGEKLFF
NA,NA,TRBJ1-6,15,TRBV7-2,TGTGCCAGCAGCCTCCTATGGGGTGGCGATTCACCCCTCCACTTT,CASSLLWGGDSPLHF
NA,NA,TRBJ2-4,16,TRBV18,TGTGCCAGCTCACCGATCATCGGGTCGGGAAAAAACATTCAGTACTTC,CASSPIIGSGKNIQYF
NA,NA,TRBJ2-2,12,TRBV5-1,TGCGCCAGCAGCTCAGCGATAGGGGAGCTGTTTTTT,CASSSAIGELFF
NA,NA,TRBJ1-1,14,TRBV28,TGTGCCAGCAGTCCCGGGCACGATAGTTCTGAAGCTTTCTTT,CASSPGHDSSEAFF
NA,NA,TRBJ1-6,14,TRBV7-3,TGTGCCAGCAGCTTCGACGGTGAGAATTCACCCCTCCACTTT,CASSFDGENSPLHF
NA,NA,TRBJ2-1,12,TRBV7-9,TGTGCCAGCAGCTTAGGGTTCAATGAGCAGTTCTTC,CASSLGFNEQFF
few,NA,TRBJ1-2,16,TRBV7-9,TGTGCCAGCAGCTTAGCGCGGGTCAGCCGAGGATATGGCTACACCTTC,CASSLARVSRGYGYTF
NA,NA,TRBJ2-7,13,TRBV5-5,TGTGCCAGCAGCTTGGTGGTCAGCCGCGAGCAGTACTTC,CASSLVVSREQYF
NA,TRBD1,TRBJ2-2,17,TRBV6-4,TGTGCCAGCAGTGACTCCGTTGACAGGGGGTTAACCGGGGAGCTGTTTTTT,CASSDSVDRGLTGELFF
NA,NA,TRBJ2-1,15,TRBV4-3,TGCGCCAGCAGCTACAGCAGTTACTCCTACAATGAGCAGTTCTTC,CASSYSSYSYNEQFF
NA,NA,TRBJ1-2,10,TRBV6-1,TGTGCCAGCAGTGAGTATGGCTACACCTTC,CASSEYGYTF
NA,NA,TRBJ2-2,16,TRBV18,TGTGCCAGCTCACCGTTGTCCCAGCCTAGGGCCGGGGAGCTGTTTTTT,CASSPLSQPRAGELFF
NA,NA,TRBJ1-2,14,TRBV9,TGTGCCAGCAGCCCCAGACGGGAGGCGGGTGGCTACACCTTC,CASSPRREAGGYTF
NA,TRBD2,TRBJ2-7,14,TRBV5-1,TGCGCCAGCAACCTAGCGGGGGGTGCCTACGAGCAGTACTTC,CASNLAGGAYEQYF
NA,NA,TRBJ1-2,15,TRBV4-1,TGCGCCAGCAGCCAGGGCAGGTTAGGACCCTATGGCTACACCTTC,CASSQGRLGPYGYTF
NA,NA,TRBJ2-2,15,TRBV19,TGTGCCAGTAGTATACAGAGCTGGGGGCCCGGGGAGCTGTTTTTT,CASSIQSWGPGELFF
once,TRBD1,TRBJ2-7,14,TRBV27,TGTGCCAGCAGTTTAAGAACAGGGGCTACGAAGCAGTACTTC,CASSLRTGATKQYF
NA,NA,TRBJ2-3,15,TRBV10-1,TGCGCCAGCAGTGTAAATAGCGGCGGCACAGATACGCAGTATTTT,CASSVNSGGTDTQYF
NA,NA,TRBJ1-4,15,TRBV11-3,TGTGCCAGCAGCTTAGGAGGGCCCCGAAATGAAAAACTGTTTTTT,CASSLGGPRNEKLFF
many,NA,TRBJ1-6,10,TRBV6-4,TGTGCCAGCAGTTTGGCACCCCTCCACTTT,CASSLAPLHF
NA,NA,TRBJ2-7,13,TRBV12-5,TGTGCTAGTGGTTCGACTCAGTCCTACGAGCAGTACTTC,CASGSTQSYEQYF
NA,NA,TRBJ2-6,17,TRBV4-3,TGCGCCAGCAGCCAAGATCTCAGGAATTCTGGGGCCAACGTCCTGACTTTC,CASSQDLRNSGANVLTF
NA,NA,TRBJ2-6,14,TRBV9,TGTGCCAGCAGCGAGGACTCTGGGGCCAACGTCCTGACTTTC,CASSEDSGANVLTF
NA,NA,TRBJ2-5,13,TRBV9,TGTGCCAGCAGCGCAGGCCTTCAAGAGACCCAGTACTTC,CASSAGLQETQYF
NA,NA,TRBJ2-5,18,TRBV24-1,TGTGCCACCAGTGATTTTTTGGGCAATCTAGGGAGTCAAGAGACCCAGTACTTC,CATSDFLGNLGSQETQYF
NA,TRBD1,TRBJ1-5,14,TRBV5-1,TGCGCCAGCAGCTTAGGGGGCCAGTTTCAGCCCCAGCATTTT,CASSLGGQFQPQHF
NA,NA,TRBJ2-3,14,TRBV6-6,TGTGCCAGCAGTCCAACCAGGGATGAGGATACGCAGTATTTT,CASSPTRDEDTQYF
NA,NA,TRBJ2-3,14,TRBV7-2,TGTGCCAGCAGCGTAAGTCGGGGCGGGGATACGCAGTATTTT,CASSVSRGGDTQYF
NA,TRBD1,TRBJ2-4,12,TRBV29-1,TGCAGCGCTCTGACAGGGGGAAACATTCAGTACTTC,CSALTGGNIQYF